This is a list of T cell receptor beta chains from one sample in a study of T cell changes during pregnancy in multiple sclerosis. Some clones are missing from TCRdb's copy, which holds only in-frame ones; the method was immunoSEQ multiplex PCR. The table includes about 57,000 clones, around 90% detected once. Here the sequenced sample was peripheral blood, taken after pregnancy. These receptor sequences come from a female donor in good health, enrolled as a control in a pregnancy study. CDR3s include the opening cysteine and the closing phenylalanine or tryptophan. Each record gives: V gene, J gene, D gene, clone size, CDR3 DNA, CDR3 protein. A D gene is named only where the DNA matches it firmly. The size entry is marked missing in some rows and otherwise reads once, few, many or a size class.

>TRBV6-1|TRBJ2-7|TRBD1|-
TGTGCCAGCAGTGTTCAGGACAGGGCCGCCTACTACGAGCAGTACTTC
CASSVQDRAAYYEQYF
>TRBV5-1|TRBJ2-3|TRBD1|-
TGCGCCAGCAGCACGGGACAGGGAATCACAGATACGCAGTATTTT
CASSTGQGITDTQYF
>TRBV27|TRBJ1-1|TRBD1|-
TGTGCCAGCAGTTTGAGTCGGGACAGACCTATGAACACTGAAGCTTTCTTT
CASSLSRDRPMNTEAFF
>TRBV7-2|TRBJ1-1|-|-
TGTGCCAGCAGTTTTTCACAGCTGAACACTGAAGCTTTCTTT
CASSFSQLNTEAFF
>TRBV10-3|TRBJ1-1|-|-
TGTGCCATCAGTGAGTCGAGAGCTGAAGCTTTCTTT
CAISESRAEAFF
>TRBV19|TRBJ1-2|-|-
TGTGCCAGTAGATATGGCCCCGGGACTCTCGGAAACTATGGCTACACCTTC
CASRYGPGTLGNYGYTF
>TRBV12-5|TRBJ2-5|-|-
TGTGCTAGTGGATGGGGCTTAGAGACCCAGTACTTC
CASGWGLETQYF
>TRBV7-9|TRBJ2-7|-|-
TGTGCCAGCAGCTTAGCGCGAGGGTACGAGCAGTACTTC
CASSLARGYEQYF
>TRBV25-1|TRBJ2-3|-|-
TGTGCCAGCAGTGAAGACTATGGGGAAGGTACGCAGTATTTT
CASSEDYGEGTQYF
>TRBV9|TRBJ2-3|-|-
TGTGCCAGCAGCCCCTACACAGATACGCAGTATTTT
CASSPYTDTQYF
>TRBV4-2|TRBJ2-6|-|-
TGTGCCAGCAGCCCGAACTTCGATTCTGGGGCCAACGTCCTGACTTTC
CASSPNFDSGANVLTF
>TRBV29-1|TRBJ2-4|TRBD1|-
TGCAGCGCTGCCAACAGGGGTGCCAAAAACATTCAGTACTTC
CSAANRGAKNIQYF
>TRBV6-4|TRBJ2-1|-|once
TGTGCCAGCAGTGACTCGAACCTAGCCCCCTACAATGAGCAGTTCTTC
CASSDSNLAPYNEQFF
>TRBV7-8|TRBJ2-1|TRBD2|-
TGTGCCAGCAGCTCGGAGCGGGGCAATGAGCAGTTCTTC
CASSSERGNEQFF
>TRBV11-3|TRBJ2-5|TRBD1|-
TGTGCCAGCAGCCTTAGACAGGGGAGAGAGACCCAGTACTTC
CASSLRQGRETQYF
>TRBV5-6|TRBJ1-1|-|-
TGTGCCAGCAGCCCTTATACCGGGACAACGAACACTGAAGCTTTCTTT
CASSPYTGTTNTEAFF
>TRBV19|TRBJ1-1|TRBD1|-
TGTGCCAGTCGACAGGACAGGCCCACTGAAGCTTTCTTT
CASRQDRPTEAFF
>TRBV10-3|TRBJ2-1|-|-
TGTGCCATCAGTAGAAGCGACAGCTATTCGGGCAATGAGCAGTTCTTC
CAISRSDSYSGNEQFF
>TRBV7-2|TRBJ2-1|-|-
TGTGCCAGCAGCTTTAGTGGGGCATACAATGAGCAGTTCTTC
CASSFSGAYNEQFF
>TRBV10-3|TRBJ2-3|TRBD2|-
TGTGCCATCAGTTTCAATAGCGGGGACACAGATACGCAGTATTTT
CAISFNSGDTDTQYF
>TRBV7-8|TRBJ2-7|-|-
TGTGCCAGCAGCCGGGGGCAGGGAGGGTACTACGAGCAGTACTTC
CASSRGQGGYYEQYF
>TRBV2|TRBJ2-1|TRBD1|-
TGTGCCAGCAGTGACGACAGGGGTGAGGGACAGCAGTTCTTC
CASSDDRGEGQQFF
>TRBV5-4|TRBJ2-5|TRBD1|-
TGTGCCAGCAGCACCGGGACAGCTCAAGAGACCCAGTACTTC
CASSTGTAQETQYF
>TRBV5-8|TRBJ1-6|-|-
TGTGCCAGCAGCTTGGGGGCAGGCCCCTACTCACCCCTCCACTTT
CASSLGAGPYSPLHF
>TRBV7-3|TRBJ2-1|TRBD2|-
TGTGCCAGCAGCTCCGGACTAGCGGGATACAATGAGCAGTTCTTC
CASSSGLAGYNEQFF
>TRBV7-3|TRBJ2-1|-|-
TGTGCCAGCAGCTTTTCAGCGGGTGTGGGCTACAATGAGCAGTTCTTC
CASSFSAGVGYNEQFF
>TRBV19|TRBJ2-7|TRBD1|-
TGTGCCAGTAGTATCAAGGACAGGGGATACGAGCAGTACTTC
CASSIKDRGYEQYF
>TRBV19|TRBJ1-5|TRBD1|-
TGTGCCAGTAGTCGGGACAGGGACAATCAGCCCCAGCATTTT
CASSRDRDNQPQHF